This TCR beta chain was recovered during a study of alternative splicing in chronic myeloid leukemia remission (dated by TCRdb to 2020 to 2021). For the wider study: Remission specimens from the trials were collected at major or complete molecular response, at 12 or 24 months of TKI therapy. Trizol was used to extract total RNA from peripheral blood mononuclear cells of diagnosis, remission and control samples. The median age was about 52 years at diagnosis, 56 at remission and approximately 38 for the healthy controls. Several diagnostic specimens, together with matched remission specimens, were obtained from the RESIST (imatinib), ENESTxtnd (nilotinib) and PINNACLE (nilotinib plus pegylated interferon) trials. Nine CML samples, seven diagnostic and two matched remission, were obtained from the French Persistem study. The diagnostic specimens from the trials consisted of total leukocytes from peripheral blood collected in EDTA. The female/male split was 11/5 for diagnosis samples, 8/3 for remission samples and 2/4 for controls. RNA sequencing was used to profile peripheral blood obtained from chronic-phase CML patients at diagnosis and at remission, and the resulting profiles were compared with those of healthy donors.

The CDR3 holds 13 amino acids from the cysteine to the phenylalanine. Only the protein is on record. The germline V gene (reference sequence) sets CDR1 to LNHDA and CDR2 to SQIVND. Study-wide findings and limitations: At remission, blood cell composition was found to be reconfigured to resemble that of lymphoid cell-enriched normal controls. Blood cell composition varied strongly between timepoints, moving from enrichment of myeloid progenitors at diagnosis to enrichment of mature lymphoid cells at remission.

Library prep was done by bulk RNA-seq. The TruSeq Stranded RNA sample prep kit was used to generate libraries of poly-A-enriched mRNA from an input of 0.8 to 1 ug total RNA. Paired-end sequencing was carried out on a HiSeq 2500, and each sample was sequenced in triplicate. Each mate in the RNA-seq data had a read length of 125 nucleotides. On the study's bioinformatics: Reads were trimmed and aligned to hg38 using STAR v2.7, and quality control was performed with FASTQC, RSeQC and multiqc. Salmon 0.14.1 was used to quantify gene expression levels as transcripts per million (TPM). Principal component analysis suggested that trial, library batch, sequencing batch, treatment regimen and sex did not drive transcriptomic profiles. After TCRdb reprocessed the reads, each CDR3 protein sequence was kept as one row, without DNA. In this record, the V and J calls reflect TCRdb's handling and not the investigators' own analysis. The sample table holds around 560 distinct CDR3 sequences, of which roughly 95% were seen once. Jointly, the top ten make up around 9.2% of the sample.

About this clonotype itself: Its target antigen remains unknown.

Reading the label with the study, this specimen's time point is: major or complete molecular response after front-line TKI therapy. Around 17 CML patients made up the patient cohort, and matched post-remission samples were retrieved for a subset of those patients. The origin of this receptor is an adult with chronic myeloid leukemia. In this chain, TRBV19 is recombined with TRBJ1-1. Sample: PBMCs or total blood leukocytes (not recorded which), taken during remission. The CDR3 here reads CASSIRGDTEAFF.